This T cell receptor beta chain emerged from a study of cytomegalovirus exposure and HLA in healthy donors. Findings of the study overall: The listing of 150 to 200 TCR beta chains classed them as cytomegalovirus-associated.

Germline CDR1 reads MNHEY; CDR2 reads SMNVEV (reference sequence). This CDR3 has 17 residues. Losses at the gene ends were 2 bases for V and 9 bases for J; bases not matched to a gene: 14. Note on this clone: Its antigen is as yet unknown.

Here immunoSEQ multiplex PCR was the method, and the copy in TCRdb shows in-frame clones only, minus some. The data show 250,000 to 300,000 clones, roughly 90% seen once. This receptor was taken from a woman aged 18-29 years in good health and CMV-seronegative. Sequencing was carried out using PBMCs. The chain links TRBV27 to TRBJ2-5; 11 bases are a match to TRBD1. CDR3 region: CASSLSTGTGGSMAQYF. The CDR3 DNA follows: TGTGCCAGCAGTTTAAGTACCGGGACAGGGGGGAGTATGGCCCAGTACTTC.